Following are 25 T cell receptor beta chains from one sample sequenced in a study of identical twins. TCRdb itself ran the 5' RACE reads through MiXCR, one entry per CDR3 protein. The sample lists some 760,000 distinct CDR3 sequences; 18% were seen once. These data are also associated with another study on T cells expressing NK-cell markers.

Sequencing was carried out using PBMCs. These receptors all stem from a woman between 18 and 29 years old in good health.

The chain recombines TRBV5-1 with TRBJ1-1; 7 positions agree with TRBD1. Unmatched junction bases numbered 3, after V lost 2 bases and J lost 8 bases. The CDR3 is made up of 12 amino acids. The germline V gene encodes CDR1 SGHRS and CDR2 YFSETQ. This CDR3 reads CASSLPGQEAFF. CDR3 bases: TGCGCCAGCAGCTTACCGGGACAGGAAGCTTTCTTT.

This clonotype was detected only a few times. The chain employs TRBV6-2 or TRBV6-3 and TRBJ1-3; 7 positions match TRBD1. The trim removed 6 bases at V and 0 bases at J, leaving 5 bases unmatched. This CDR3 is 15 amino acids long. The germline gives CDR1 MNHEY, CDR2 SVGEGT. The CDR3 loop reads CASRGGQSSGNTIYF. In DNA form, the CDR3 reads TGTGCCAGCAGGGGGGGACAGTCCTCTGGAAACACCATATATTTT.

This clonotype has just a few counts. The chain uses TRBV20-1 and TRBJ2-1; 11 positions agree with TRBD2. The germline V gene has CDR1 DFQATT and CDR2 SNEGSKA (reference sequence). Trimming at V came to 4 bases and at J to 8 bases, leaving 7 bases not matched to a gene. The length of the CDR3 is 14 residues. CDR3 in amino acids: CSATTSGRYDEQFF. CDR3 DNA sequence: TGCAGTGCTACTACTAGCGGGAGATACGATGAGCAGTTCTTC.

V gene TRBV6-6 combines with J gene TRBJ2-1, with D possibly matching TRBD1 (6 bases). This CDR3 has 13 amino acids. From germline, CDR1 is MNHNY and CDR2 SVGAGI (reference sequence). The V gene lost 8 bases and the J gene lost 2 bases, with 10 bases spanning the gap. The CDR3 DNA follows: TGTGCCAGCTCGGACAGTACCTACAATGAGCAGTTCTTC. Amino acids: CASSDSTYNEQFF.

The chain employs TRBV6-1 and TRBJ2-2, with 9 bases that match TRBD2. The germline CDR1 and CDR2 sequences are MNHNS and SASEGT. The CDR3 runs 18 residues. Losses at the gene ends were 5 bases for V and 1 base for J; bases not matched to a gene: 11. The CDR3 loop is CASSTSGTSRGNTGELFF. As DNA, the CDR3 is TGTGCCAGCAGTACATCCGGGACTAGCCGAGGGAACACCGGGGAGCTGTTTTTT.

This clonotype has more than one count but fewer than ten. This chain uses TRBV2 with TRBJ2-1, with D maybe TRBD2 (6 bases). V was pared by 10 bases and J by 3 bases, with 16 bases between. This CDR3 is 14 amino acids long. From germline, CDR1 is SNHLY and CDR2 FYNNEI. For the CDR3, the DNA is TGTGCCATTCAGCGAGGGACTCACTACAATGAGCAGTTCTTC. Its protein product is CAIQRGTHYNEQFF.

This clonotype was found a few times. V usage is TRBV6-1 and J usage is TRBJ2-1; the D gene could be TRBD1 or TRBD2 (5 bases each). CDR3 length: 14 amino acids. In germline, CDR1 is MNHNS, CDR2 SASEGT. V shed 10 bases and J shed 0 bases, with 13 bases lying between them. This CDR3 reads CATQTGHSYNEQFF. In nucleotides, the CDR3 is TGTGCCACCCAGACGGGGCACTCCTACAATGAGCAGTTCTTC.

This clonotype occurred a few times. The chain links TRBV7-9 to TRBJ2-7; perhaps TRBD2 as D (5 bases). Trimming shortened V by 4 bases and J by 4 bases, and 11 bases separated the two germline ends. CDR3 size: 13 residues. The germline CDR1 and CDR2 sequences are SEHNR and FQNEAQ (reference sequence). CDR3 sequence: CASSSTEGYEQYF. The CDR3 DNA sequence: TGTGCCAGCAGCTCAACAGAGGGATACGAGCAGTACTTC.

The chain joins TRBV3-1 to TRBJ1-5; D perhaps matches TRBD1 (6 bases). The CDR3 loop spans 15 amino acids. Germline lookup yields CDR1 LGHDT and CDR2 YNNKEL (reference sequence). V dropped 0 bases and J dropped 9 bases, with 15 bases sitting between them. The CDR3: CASSQDGGPARPQHF. The CDR3 DNA follows: TGTGCCAGCAGCCAAGACGGGGGCCCGGCGCGGCCCCAGCATTTT.

The rearrangement links TRBV19 to TRBJ1-2, with D unclear. This CDR3 is built from 11 residues. Between the trimmed V and J ends, which lost 11 bases and 2 bases, there was a span of 9 bases. Germline V lookup: CDR1 LNHDA, CDR2 SQIVND (reference sequence). CDR3 loop: CAGESNYGYTF. The CDR3 nucleotides read TGTGCCGGGGAGTCGAACTATGGCTACACCTTC.

The sample holds a few counts of this clonotype. The chain links TRBV20-1 to TRBJ2-3, with a possible D match to TRBD1 (6 bases). V lost 5 bases and J 0 bases, leaving 12 bases between the germline ends. CDR3 length: 14 residues. The germline V gene has CDR1 DFQATT and CDR2 SNEGSKA (reference sequence). Here the CDR3 reads CSAPGQFSTDTQYF. In nucleotides, the CDR3 is TGCAGTGCTCCTGGACAGTTTAGCACAGATACGCAGTATTTT.

CDR3 region: CASSPGLAGGLPGNEQFF. The CDR3 DNA sequence: TGCGCCAGCAGCCCGGGACTAGCGGGAGGGCTTCCGGGCAATGAGCAGTTCTTC. This sequence joins TRBV4-3 and TRBJ2-1; 16 bases align to TRBD2. Germline V CDR1 and CDR2: LGHNA, YSLEER. There are 18 residues in the CDR3. The ends lost 4 bases at V and 6 bases at J; junction bases unmatched: 9.

This clonotype was counted a few times. The gene calls are TRBV7-9 and TRBJ2-7; D remains ambiguous. V was trimmed by 3 bases and J by 0 bases, leaving 6 bases between them. Germline loops: CDR1 SEHNR, CDR2 FQNEAQ (reference sequence). The CDR3 sequence is 13 residues long. The CDR3 loop is CASSFANSYEQYF. The CDR3, as DNA: TGTGCCAGCAGCTTCGCCAACTCCTACGAGCAGTACTTC.

J is TRBJ2-1 and V is TRBV6-2 or TRBV6-3; D is undetermined. Trimming stripped 1 base from V and 3 bases from J, with 10 bases between. CDR1 and CDR2 (germline): MNHEY, SVGEGT. This CDR3 comprises 15 residues. The CDR3 DNA follows: TGTGCCAGCAGTTACTGGGGATCCGACTACAATGAGCAGTTCTTC. This gives the protein CASSYWGSDYNEQFF.

This chain connects TRBV3-1 to TRBJ1-1; maybe TRBD1 (5 bases). Germline V gene lookup returns CDR1 LGHDT and CDR2 YNNKEL (reference sequence). Deletions cut 4 bases from V and 0 bases from J, with 21 bases between. The CDR3 consists of 18 residues. The CDR3 DNA reads TGTGCCAGCAGCCCTCAAATCGGCAGGGACTACATGAACACTGAAGCTTTCTTT. Translation gives CASSPQIGRDYMNTEAFF.

The genes are TRBV11-2 and TRBJ2-7; TRBD1 aligns across 9 bases. The CDR3 is 16 amino acids. Germline-derived CDR1 and CDR2 are SGHAT and FQNNGV. The J segment lost 4 bases and the V segment lost 2 bases, leaving 9 bases of the junction unmatched. This CDR3 is CASSLMSGQGRYEQYF. DNA for the CDR3: TGTGCCAGCAGCTTAATGTCGGGACAGGGCAGGTACGAGCAGTACTTC.

This clonotype showed up many times. The chain couples TRBV20-1 to TRBJ2-3; D is possibly TRBD2 (5 bases). This CDR3 has 12 amino acids. Germline CDR1 is DFQATT and CDR2 is SNEGSKA (reference sequence). The V end was cut by 7 bases, the J end by 0 bases, with 8 bases between. The CDR3, as DNA: TGCAGTGTACGGGGAAGCACAGATACGCAGTATTTT. Its translation is CSVRGSTDTQYF.

This clonotype was detected only a few times. The CDR3 loop reads CASSPQGGSFSEQYF. As DNA, the CDR3 is TGTGCCAGCAGCCCGCAGGGCGGGAGTTTCTCCGAGCAGTACTTC. V and J are TRBV9 and TRBJ2-7, with 7 bases lining up with TRBD2. Losses at the gene ends were 4 bases for V and 6 bases for J; bases not matched to a gene: 13. Germline V gene data show CDR1 as SGDLS and CDR2 as YYNGEE. CDR3 length: 15 residues.

With respect to this clonotype: This could be a read error, since a much larger clone is one nucleotide away. CDR3 DNA: TGCAGTGCTAGTAATCTGGGCATCGGGGAGCTGTTTTTT. Protein sequence: CSASNLGIGELFF. This chain connects TRBV20-1 to TRBJ2-2, with unresolved D. The CDR3 is 13 amino acids. The germline V and J ends were trimmed by 3 bases and 7 bases, with 12 bases remaining between them. CDR1 is DFQATT, CDR2 SNEGSKA, per germline (reference sequence).

The chain has TRBV2 and TRBJ2-7; 8 nucleotides align to TRBD1. Germline V lookup: CDR1 SNHLY, CDR2 FYNNEI. The CDR3 contains 14 residues. V gave up 3 bases and J gave up 2 bases; unmatched junction bases: 3. CDR3 amino acids: CASSDETGAYEQYF. CDR3 nucleotide sequence: TGTGCCAGCAGTGACGAGACAGGGGCCTACGAGCAGTACTTC.

This chain uses TRBV7-2 with TRBJ2-3; D is uncertain. The CDR3 is 16 residues long. With 5 bases removed from V and 0 bases from J, the gap between germline ends came to 15 bases. Looked up from germline, CDR1 is SGHTA and CDR2 is FQGNSA. The CDR3 DNA is TGTGCCAGCAGCCCAGACCGGGCCCGGAGCACAGATACGCAGTATTTT. Translating it yields CASSPDRARSTDTQYF.

The J gene is TRBJ2-7, the V gene TRBV6-1; D gene unclear. The length of the CDR3 is 14 residues. In germline, CDR1 is MNHNS, CDR2 SASEGT. Trimming removed 7 bases from V and 5 bases from J, with 18 bases in between. CDR3 DNA: TGTGCCAGCACCATCGGGCGCGGCAGCCACGAGCAGTACTTC. Protein: CASTIGRGSHEQYF.

There are a few counts of this clonotype. The chain recombines TRBV6-5 with TRBJ1-6; TRBD1 matches 7 bases. Germline V lookup: CDR1 MNHEY, CDR2 SVGAGI. The CDR3 is made up of 15 amino acids. The junction had 5 bases not matched to a gene; V was cut back by 2 bases and J by 7 bases. CDR3 amino acids: CASSYRQGANSPLHF. In nucleotides, the CDR3 is TGTGCCAGCAGTTACCGACAGGGAGCAAATTCACCCCTCCACTTT.

This clonotype was detected only a few times. The chain employs TRBV20-1 and TRBJ1-6; possible D gene TRBD1, 5 bases. The CDR3 loop spans 13 amino acids. Germline V gene sequence: CDR1 DFQATT, CDR2 SNEGSKA (reference sequence). For the CDR3, the DNA is TGCATCGCGGGAGAGGGGCAAGGTTCACCCCTCCACTTT. As protein: CIAGEGQGSPLHF.

This clonotype was seen more than once but under ten times. This chain joins TRBV5-1 and TRBJ2-3, with D hard to call. V dropped 0 bases and J dropped 1 base, with 12 bases sitting between them. CDR3 size: 16 residues. CDR1 SGHRS and CDR2 YFSETQ come from the germline V gene. CDR3 loop: CASSLGMTDRTDTQYF. The CDR3, as DNA: TGCGCCAGCAGCTTGGGAATGACGGACCGCACAGATACGCAGTATTTT.